These 3 T cell receptor beta chains were all obtained from the same sample, sequenced in a study of blood T cell repertoires in COVID-19. TCRdb's table, derived via immunoSEQ multiplex PCR, lists solely in-frame clones and lacks some. The top ten clones hold about 4.1% of a sample with approximately 200,000 clones, about 87% of them seen once. The sample comprised peripheral blood. The receptors shown here come from a woman aged 25 to 39 with acute or convalescent COVID-19.

The chain joins TRBV5-1 to TRBJ1-1; 7 nucleotides line up with TRBD1. J gave up 7 bases and V 3 bases, and 6 bases lay outside the gene matches. This CDR3 spans 13 amino acids. Germline V gene data show CDR1 as SGHRS and CDR2 as YFSETQ. The CDR3 loop is CASSSTGVSEAFF. The CDR3 coding sequence is TGCGCCAGCAGCTCCACAGGGGTCAGTGAAGCTTTCTTT.

V usage is TRBV7-9 and J usage is TRBJ2-4; 9 nucleotides align to TRBD1. In germline, CDR1 is SEHNR, CDR2 FQNEAQ (reference sequence). V trimming: 2 bases; J trimming: 7 bases; junction bases outside the gene matches: 3. There are 14 residues in the CDR3. The CDR3 region is CASSLLGQGNIQYF. The CDR3 nucleotides read TGTGCCAGCAGCTTATTGGGACAGGGTAACATTCAGTACTTC.

This clone appeared once. The V gene is TRBV6-5, the J gene TRBJ2-1, with 7 nucleotides matching TRBD1. The V and J ends lost 7 bases and 3 bases, in that order; junction bases with no gene match: 3. CDR1 and CDR2 from the germline V gene are MNHEY and SVGAGI. The CDR3 spans 13 residues. CDR3 in amino acids: CASTRQGYNEQFF. The CDR3 nucleotides read TGTGCCAGCACCAGACAGGGCTACAATGAGCAGTTCTTC.